Below, 9 T cell receptor beta chains from the same sample are listed, as sequenced in a study of T cells in Graves' hyperthyroidism and ophthalmopathy. Regions amplified from RNA transcripts were the TCR beta CDR3 regions. When the TCR CDR3 underwent first-round RT-PCR, the HTBI primer set was used. MiXCR, run by TCRdb on the multiplex PCR reads, gives a single entry per CDR3 protein. This sample has hundreds of thousands of distinct CDR3 sequences, with about 15% found just once. The sample comprised blood. These receptors all come from a woman in her forties or fifties with Graves' ophthalmopathy.

The chain uses TRBV29-1 and TRBJ1-2; D is possibly TRBD1 (5 bases). The germline V and J ends were trimmed by 1 base and 0 bases, with 9 bases remaining between them. CDR1 is SQVTM, CDR2 ANQGSEA, per germline. This CDR3 contains 14 residues. The CDR3 sequence is CSVEVPGTNYGYTF. The CDR3, as DNA: TGCAGCGTTGAAGTCCCAGGGACTAACTATGGCTACACCTTC.

This clonotype was picked up many times. This chain links TRBV18 with TRBJ1-5; 9 nucleotides line up with TRBD1. This CDR3 is built from 16 residues. Trimming at V came to 5 bases and at J to 6 bases, leaving 11 bases not matched to a gene. CDR1 is KGHSH, CDR2 LQKENI, per germline. CDR3: CASSTNPGQGRQPQHF. In DNA form, the CDR3 reads TGTGCCAGCTCAACTAACCCGGGACAGGGTCGTCAGCCCCAGCATTTT.

This clonotype was found many times. The J gene is TRBJ2-1, the V gene TRBV6-5, with TRBD2 matching 7 bases. After removal of 2 bases from V and 0 bases from J, the junction contained 4 bases not matched to a gene. The CDR3 runs 16 residues. The germline V gene encodes CDR1 MNHEY and CDR2 SVGAGI. CDR3 nucleotides: TGTGCCAGCAGTTACGGGCCTAGCGGCTCCTACAATGAGCAGTTCTTC. Its protein product is CASSYGPSGSYNEQFF.

This clonotype was seen many times. J is TRBJ2-2 and V is TRBV27; TRBD2 might be the D (5 bases). V was shortened by 5 bases and J by 3 bases, with 7 bases between the two germline ends. CDR3 size: 13 residues. CDR1 and CDR2 (germline): MNHEY, SMNVEV (reference sequence). CDR3 DNA sequence: TGTGCCAGCAGTGCGGGCGACACCGGGGAGCTGTTTTTT. It yields the protein CASSAGDTGELFF.

This clonotype was counted between two and nine times. V gene TRBV27 combines with J gene TRBJ1-6, with TRBD1 as a possible D gene (6 bases). CDR3 length: 16 residues. Germline V lookup: CDR1 MNHEY, CDR2 SMNVEV (reference sequence). Deletions cut 4 bases from V and 11 bases from J, with 21 bases between. The CDR3 spells CASSWGQGKIWAPLHF. For the CDR3, the DNA is TGTGCCAGCAGTTGGGGGCAGGGAAAGATATGGGCACCCCTCCACTTT.

This clonotype was detected many times. The chain has TRBV7-3 and TRBJ2-2; TRBD2 matches 8 bases. V gave up 0 bases and J gave up 3 bases; unmatched junction bases: 3. Per the germline V gene, CDR1 is SGHTA and CDR2 is FQGTGA. The CDR3 spans 16 residues. CDR3 sequence reads: CASSLTTSGYTGELFF. DNA for the CDR3: TGTGCCAGCAGCTTAACTACTAGCGGATACACCGGGGAGCTGTTTTTT.

This clonotype was counted a few times. This chain connects TRBV20-1 to TRBJ2-7; weak D call: TRBD1 (6 bases). CDR1 is DFQATT and CDR2 is SNEGSKA in the germline V gene (reference sequence). V gave up 6 bases and J gave up 4 bases, with 25 bases separating them. This CDR3 is built from 16 residues. CDR3 loop: CSARPMSRGMAYEQYF. The CDR3 DNA reads as TGCAGTGCCCGCCCCATGTCGAGGGGGATGGCGTACGAGCAGTACTTC.

The chain is built from TRBV15 and TRBJ2-2; 9 positions agree with TRBD2. The CDR3 is 16 residues long. Germline CDR1 LNHNV, CDR2 YYDKDF (reference sequence). V shed 1 base and J 5 bases; nucleotides not matched to a gene: 5. As DNA, the CDR3 is TGTGCCACCAGCAGAGCCAGCGGGAGGCATACCGGGGAGCTGTTTTTT. Its protein product is CATSRASGRHTGELFF.

The chain combines TRBV3-1 with TRBJ1-6; D is possibly TRBD1 (5 bases). Germline CDR1 is LGHDT and CDR2 is YNNKEL (reference sequence). The CDR3 runs 14 residues. Trimming shortened V by 1 base and J by 9 bases, and 10 bases separated the two germline ends. The CDR3 loop reads CASSQGIGGSPLHF. DNA of the CDR3: TGTGCCAGCAGCCAAGGTATCGGGGGTTCACCCCTCCACTTT.